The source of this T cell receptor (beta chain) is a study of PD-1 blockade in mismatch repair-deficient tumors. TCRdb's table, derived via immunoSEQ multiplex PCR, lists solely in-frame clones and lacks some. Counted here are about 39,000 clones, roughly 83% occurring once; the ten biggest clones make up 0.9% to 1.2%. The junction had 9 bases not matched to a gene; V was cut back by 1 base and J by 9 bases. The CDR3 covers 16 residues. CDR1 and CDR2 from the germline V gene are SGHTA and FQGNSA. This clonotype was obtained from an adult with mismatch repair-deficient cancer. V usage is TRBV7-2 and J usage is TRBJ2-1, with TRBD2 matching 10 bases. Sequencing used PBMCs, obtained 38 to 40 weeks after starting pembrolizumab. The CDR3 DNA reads TGTGCCAGCAGCTTAGGACTAGCGGGTGGGGGCCTTGAGCAGTTCTTC. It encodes CASSLGLAGGGLEQFF.